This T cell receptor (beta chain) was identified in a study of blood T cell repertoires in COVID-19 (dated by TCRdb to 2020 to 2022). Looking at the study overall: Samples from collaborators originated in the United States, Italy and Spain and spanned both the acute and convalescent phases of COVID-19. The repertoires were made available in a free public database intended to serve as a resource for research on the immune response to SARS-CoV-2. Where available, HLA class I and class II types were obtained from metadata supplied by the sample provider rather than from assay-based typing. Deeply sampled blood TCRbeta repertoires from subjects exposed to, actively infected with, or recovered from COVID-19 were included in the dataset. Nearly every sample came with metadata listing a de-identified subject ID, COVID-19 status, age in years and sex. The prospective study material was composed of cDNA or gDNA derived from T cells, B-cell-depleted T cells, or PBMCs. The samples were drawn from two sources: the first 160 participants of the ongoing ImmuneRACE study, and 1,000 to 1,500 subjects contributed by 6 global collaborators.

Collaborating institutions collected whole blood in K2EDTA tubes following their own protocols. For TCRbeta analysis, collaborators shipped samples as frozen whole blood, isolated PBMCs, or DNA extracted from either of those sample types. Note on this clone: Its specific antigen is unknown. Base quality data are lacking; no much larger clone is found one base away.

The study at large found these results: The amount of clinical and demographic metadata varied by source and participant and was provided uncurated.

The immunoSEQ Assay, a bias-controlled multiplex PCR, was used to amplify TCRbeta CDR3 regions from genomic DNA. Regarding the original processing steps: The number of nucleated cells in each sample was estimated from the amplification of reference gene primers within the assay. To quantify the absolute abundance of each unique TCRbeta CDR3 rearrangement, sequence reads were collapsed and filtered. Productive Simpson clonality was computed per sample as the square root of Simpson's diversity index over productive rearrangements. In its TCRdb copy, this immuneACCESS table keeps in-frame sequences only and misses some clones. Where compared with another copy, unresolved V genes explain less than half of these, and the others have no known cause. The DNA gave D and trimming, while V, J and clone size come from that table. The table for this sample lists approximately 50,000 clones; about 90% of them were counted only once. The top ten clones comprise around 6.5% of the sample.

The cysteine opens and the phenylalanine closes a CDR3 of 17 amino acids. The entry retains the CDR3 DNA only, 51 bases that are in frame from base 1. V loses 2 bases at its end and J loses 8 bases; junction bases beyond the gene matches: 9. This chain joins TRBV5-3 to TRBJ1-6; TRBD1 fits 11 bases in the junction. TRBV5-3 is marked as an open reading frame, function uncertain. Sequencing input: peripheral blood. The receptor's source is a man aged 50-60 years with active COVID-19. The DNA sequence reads TGTGCCAGAAGCTTTCCGGAGGGGGGACAGGGGGATTCACCCCTCCACTTT. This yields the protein CARSFPEGGQGDSPLHF.